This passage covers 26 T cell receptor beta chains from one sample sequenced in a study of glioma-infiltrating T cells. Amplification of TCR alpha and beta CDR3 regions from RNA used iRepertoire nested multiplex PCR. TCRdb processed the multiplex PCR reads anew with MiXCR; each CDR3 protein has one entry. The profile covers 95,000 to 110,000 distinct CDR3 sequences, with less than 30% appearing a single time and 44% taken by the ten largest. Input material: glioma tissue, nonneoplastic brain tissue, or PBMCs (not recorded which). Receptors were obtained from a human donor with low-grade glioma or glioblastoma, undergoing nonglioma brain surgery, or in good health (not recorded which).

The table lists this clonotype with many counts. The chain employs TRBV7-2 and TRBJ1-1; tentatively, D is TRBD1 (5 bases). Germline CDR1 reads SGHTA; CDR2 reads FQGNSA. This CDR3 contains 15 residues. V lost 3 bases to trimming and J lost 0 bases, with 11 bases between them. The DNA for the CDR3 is TGTGCCAGCAGCTTTGGGGGAGCCATGAACACTGAAGCTTTCTTT. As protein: CASSFGGAMNTEAFF.

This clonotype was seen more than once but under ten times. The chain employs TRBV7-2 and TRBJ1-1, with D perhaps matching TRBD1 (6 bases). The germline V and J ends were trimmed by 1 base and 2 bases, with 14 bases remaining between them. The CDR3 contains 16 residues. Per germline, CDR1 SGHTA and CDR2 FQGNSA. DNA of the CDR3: TGTGCCAGCAGCTTAGTGCCCCCGGGACAAAACACTGAAGCTTTCTTT. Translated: CASSLVPPGQNTEAFF.

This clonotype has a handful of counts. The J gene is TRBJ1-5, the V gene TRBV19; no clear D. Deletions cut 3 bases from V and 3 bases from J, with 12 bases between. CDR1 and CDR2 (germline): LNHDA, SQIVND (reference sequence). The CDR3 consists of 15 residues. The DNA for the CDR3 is TGTGCCAGTAGTATTTCCGGGGATGACAATCAGCCCCAGCATTTT. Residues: CASSISGDDNQPQHF. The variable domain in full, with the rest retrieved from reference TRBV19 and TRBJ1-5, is DGGITQSPKYLFRKEGQNVTLSCEQNLNHDAMYWYRQDPGQGLRLIYYSQIVNDFQKGDIAEGYSVSREKKESFPLTVTSAQKNPTAFYLCASSISGDDNQPQHFGDGTRLSIL.

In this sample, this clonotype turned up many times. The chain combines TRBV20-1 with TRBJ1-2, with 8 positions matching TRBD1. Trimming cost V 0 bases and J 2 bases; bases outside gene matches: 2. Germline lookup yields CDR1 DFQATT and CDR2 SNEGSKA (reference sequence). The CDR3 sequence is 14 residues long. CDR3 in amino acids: CSAREGQENYGYTF. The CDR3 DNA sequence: TGCAGTGCTAGAGAGGGACAGGAAAACTATGGCTACACCTTC.

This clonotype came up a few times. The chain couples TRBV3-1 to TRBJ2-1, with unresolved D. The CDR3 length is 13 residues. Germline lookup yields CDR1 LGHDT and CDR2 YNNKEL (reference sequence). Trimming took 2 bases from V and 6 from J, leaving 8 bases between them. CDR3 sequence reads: CASSQLVTNEQFF. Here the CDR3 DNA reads TGTGCCAGCAGCCAATTAGTGACCAATGAGCAGTTCTTC.

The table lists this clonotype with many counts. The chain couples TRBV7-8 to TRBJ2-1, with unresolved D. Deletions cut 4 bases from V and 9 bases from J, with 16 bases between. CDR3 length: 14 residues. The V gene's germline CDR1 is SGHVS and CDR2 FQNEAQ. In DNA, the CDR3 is TGTGCCAGCAGCTGGGGTTCCGTGTTGAGTGAGCAGTTCTTC. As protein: CASSWGSVLSEQFF.

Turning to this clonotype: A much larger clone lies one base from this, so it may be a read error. CDR3: CASSLLKTQYF. The CDR3 DNA reads TGTGCCAGCAGCTTGCTCAAGACCCAGTACTTC. The rearrangement joins TRBV4-2 to TRBJ2-5; no clear D. The CDR3 totals 11 residues. V dropped 5 bases and J dropped 6 bases, with 7 bases sitting between them. Germline CDR1 and CDR2: LGHNA and YNFKEQ.

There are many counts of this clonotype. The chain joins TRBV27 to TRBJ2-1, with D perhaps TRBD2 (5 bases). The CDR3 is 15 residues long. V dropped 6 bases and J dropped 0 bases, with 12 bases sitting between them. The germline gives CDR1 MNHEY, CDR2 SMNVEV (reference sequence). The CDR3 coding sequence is TGTGCCAGCAGCCCTAACCGGGACTCCTACAATGAGCAGTTCTTC. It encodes CASSPNRDSYNEQFF.

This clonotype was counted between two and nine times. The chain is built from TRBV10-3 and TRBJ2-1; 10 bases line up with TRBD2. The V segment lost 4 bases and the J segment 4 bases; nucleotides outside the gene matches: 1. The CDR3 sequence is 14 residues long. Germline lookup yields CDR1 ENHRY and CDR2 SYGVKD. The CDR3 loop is CAISASGGYNEQFF. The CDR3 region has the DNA TGTGCCATCAGTGCTAGCGGGGGATACAATGAGCAGTTCTTC.

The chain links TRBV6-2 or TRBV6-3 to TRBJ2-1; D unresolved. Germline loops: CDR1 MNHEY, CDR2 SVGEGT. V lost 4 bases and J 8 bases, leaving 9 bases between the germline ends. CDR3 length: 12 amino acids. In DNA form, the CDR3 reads TGTGCCAGCAGTTGGGATGGCTATGAGCAGTTCTTC. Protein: CASSWDGYEQFF.

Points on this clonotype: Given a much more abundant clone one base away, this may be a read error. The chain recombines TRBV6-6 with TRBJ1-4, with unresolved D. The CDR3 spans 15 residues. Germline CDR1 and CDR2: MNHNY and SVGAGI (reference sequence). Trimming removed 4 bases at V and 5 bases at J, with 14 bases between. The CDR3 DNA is TGTGCCAGCAGTTCGTCCGGACTGAGGAATGAAAAACTGTTTTTT. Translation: CASSSSGLRNEKLFF.

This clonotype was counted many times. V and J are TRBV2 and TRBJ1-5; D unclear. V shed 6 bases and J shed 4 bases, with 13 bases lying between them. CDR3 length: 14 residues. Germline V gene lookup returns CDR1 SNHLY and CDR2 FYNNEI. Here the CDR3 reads CASSEGSTNQPQHF. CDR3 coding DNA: TGTGCCAGCAGCGAGGGTTCCACAAATCAGCCCCAGCATTTT.

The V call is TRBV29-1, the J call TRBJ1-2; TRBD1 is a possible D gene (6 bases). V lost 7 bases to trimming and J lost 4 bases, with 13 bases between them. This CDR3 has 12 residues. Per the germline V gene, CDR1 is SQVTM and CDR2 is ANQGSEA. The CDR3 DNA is TGCAGCGACAAGGGGGGTAGCTATGGCTACACCTTC. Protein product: CSDKGGSYGYTF.

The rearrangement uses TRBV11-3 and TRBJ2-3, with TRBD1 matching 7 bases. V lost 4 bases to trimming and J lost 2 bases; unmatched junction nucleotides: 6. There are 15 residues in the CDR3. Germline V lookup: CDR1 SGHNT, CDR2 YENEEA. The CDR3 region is CASSWGQSDTDTQYF. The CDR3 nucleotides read TGTGCCAGCAGCTGGGGACAGAGCGACACAGATACGCAGTATTTT.

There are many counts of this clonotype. The CDR3 DNA reads as TGTGCCAGCAGTTCCCCCCGAAGAGGAAACTATGGCTACACCTTC. This sequence encodes CASSSPRRGNYGYTF. V is TRBV28 and J is TRBJ1-2, with D hard to call. There are 15 residues in the CDR3. V was cut by 4 bases and J by 2 bases, with 14 bases left in between. Germline CDR1 reads MDHEN; CDR2 reads SYDVKM.

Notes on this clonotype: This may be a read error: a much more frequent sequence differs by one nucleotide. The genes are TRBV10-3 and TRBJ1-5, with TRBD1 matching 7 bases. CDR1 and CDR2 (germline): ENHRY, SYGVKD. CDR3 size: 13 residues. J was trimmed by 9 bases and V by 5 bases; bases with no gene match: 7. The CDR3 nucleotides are TGTGCCATCAGTATCGAGGACAGGAGGCCCCAGCATTTT. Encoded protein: CAISIEDRRPQHF.

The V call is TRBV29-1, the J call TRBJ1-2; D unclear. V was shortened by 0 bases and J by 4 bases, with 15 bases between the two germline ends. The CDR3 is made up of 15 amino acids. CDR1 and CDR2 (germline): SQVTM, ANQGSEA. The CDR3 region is CSVEDSGRAVYGYTF. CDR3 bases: TGCAGCGTTGAAGATAGTGGTAGGGCCGTCTATGGCTACACCTTC.

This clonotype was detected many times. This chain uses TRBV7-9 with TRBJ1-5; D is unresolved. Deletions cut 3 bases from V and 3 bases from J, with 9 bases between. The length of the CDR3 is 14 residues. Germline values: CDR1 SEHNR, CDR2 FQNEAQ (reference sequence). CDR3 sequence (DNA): TGTGCCAGCAGCTTGTGGGATGCCAATCAGCCCCAGCATTTT. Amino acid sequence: CASSLWDANQPQHF.

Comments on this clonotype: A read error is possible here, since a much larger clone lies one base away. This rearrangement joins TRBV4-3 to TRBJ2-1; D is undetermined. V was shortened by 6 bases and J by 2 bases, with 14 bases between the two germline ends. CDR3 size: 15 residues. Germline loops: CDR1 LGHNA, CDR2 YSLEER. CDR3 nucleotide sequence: TGCGCCAGCAGGCTGACCCCTGATCCCTACAATGAGCAGTTCTTC. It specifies CASRLTPDPYNEQFF.

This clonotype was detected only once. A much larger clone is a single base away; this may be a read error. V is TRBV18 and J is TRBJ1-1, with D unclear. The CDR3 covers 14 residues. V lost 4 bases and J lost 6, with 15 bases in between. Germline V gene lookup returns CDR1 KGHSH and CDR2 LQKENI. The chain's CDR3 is CASSQSASRSEAFF. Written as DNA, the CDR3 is TGTGCCAGCTCACAGTCGGCTAGCCGGTCTGAAGCTTTCTTT.

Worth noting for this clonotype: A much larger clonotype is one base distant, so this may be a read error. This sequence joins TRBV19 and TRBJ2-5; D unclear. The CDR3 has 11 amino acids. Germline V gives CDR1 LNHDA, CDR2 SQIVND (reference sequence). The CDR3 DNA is TGTTCCAGTAGTTTCCGAGAGACCCAGTACTTC. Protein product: CSSSFRETQYF.

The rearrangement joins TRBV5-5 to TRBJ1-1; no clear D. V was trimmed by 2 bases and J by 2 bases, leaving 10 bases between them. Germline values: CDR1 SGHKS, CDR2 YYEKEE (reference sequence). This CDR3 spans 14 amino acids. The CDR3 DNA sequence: TGTGCCAGCAGCTTAGAGCGCTTAAACACTGAAGCTTTCTTT. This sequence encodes CASSLERLNTEAFF.

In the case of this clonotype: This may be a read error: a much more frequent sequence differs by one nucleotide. This CDR3 is CASSNRDNKQFF. The CDR3 DNA is TGTGCCAGTAGTAACCGGGACAATAAGCAGTTCTTC. The chain carries TRBV19 and TRBJ2-1; maybe TRBD1 (6 bases). Germline V gene data show CDR1 as LNHDA and CDR2 as SQIVND (reference sequence). CDR3 length: 12 amino acids.

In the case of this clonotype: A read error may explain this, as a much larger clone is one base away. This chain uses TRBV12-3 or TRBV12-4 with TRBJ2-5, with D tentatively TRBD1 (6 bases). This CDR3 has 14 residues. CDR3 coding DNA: TGTGCCAGTAGACGGGACACCAGTGGGGAGAGCCAGTACTTC. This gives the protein CASRRDTSGESQYF.

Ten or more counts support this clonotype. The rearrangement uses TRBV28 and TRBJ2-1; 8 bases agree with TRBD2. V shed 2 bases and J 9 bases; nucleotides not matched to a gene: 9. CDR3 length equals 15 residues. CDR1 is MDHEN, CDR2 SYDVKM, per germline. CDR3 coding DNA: TGTGCCAGCAGTTTAAGGACGGGGGGGAGCAGTGAGCAGTTCTTC. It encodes CASSLRTGGSSEQFF. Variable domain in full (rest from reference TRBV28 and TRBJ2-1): DVKVTQSSRYLVKRTGEKVFLECVQDMDHENMFWYRQDPGLGLRLIYFSYDVKMKEKGDIPEGYSVSREKKERFSLILESASTNQTSMYLCASSLRTGGSSEQFFGPGTRLTVL.

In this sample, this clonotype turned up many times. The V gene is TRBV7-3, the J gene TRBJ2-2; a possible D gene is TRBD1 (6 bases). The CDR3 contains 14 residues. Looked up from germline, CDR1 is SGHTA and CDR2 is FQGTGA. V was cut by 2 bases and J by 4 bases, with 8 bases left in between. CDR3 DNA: TGTGCCAGCAGCTTAGGGACAACCACCGGGGAGCTGTTTTTT. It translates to CASSLGTTTGELFF.